This TCR beta chain appears in the sequencing data of a study of blood T cell repertoires in COVID-19 (dated by TCRdb to 2019 to 2021). About the investigation overall: Samples from collaborators originated in the United States, Italy and Spain and spanned both the acute and convalescent phases of COVID-19. The material from the prospective study consisted of cDNA or gDNA derived from T cells, B-cell-depleted T cells, or PBMCs. The dataset comprised deeply sampled blood TCRbeta repertoires from subjects exposed to, actively infected with, or recovered from COVID-19. The repertoires were released in a freely available public database meant as a resource for research on the immune response to SARS-CoV-2. Samples came from the ongoing ImmuneRACE study (first 160 participants) plus 1,254 subjects from 6 global collaborators. The sample metadata nearly always contained a de-identified subject ID, COVID-19 status, age in years and sex. Where available, HLA class I and class II types were taken from metadata supplied by the sample provider and were not determined by assay-based typing. The study at large found these results: How much clinical and demographic metadata was included differed by source and by participant, and the metadata was provided uncurated.

Remarks on this clone: The target of this receptor is not known. Base quality data are lacking; no much larger clone is found one base away.

TCRbeta CDR3 regions were amplified from genomic DNA using the immunoSEQ Assay, a bias-controlled multiplex PCR. The paper's data handling went like this. The number of nucleated cells in each sample was estimated by amplification of reference gene primers within the assay. To quantify the absolute abundance of each unique TCRbeta CDR3 rearrangement, sequence reads were collapsed and filtered. For each sample, productive Simpson clonality was calculated as the square root of Simpson's diversity index across productive rearrangements. The source is immuneACCESS, and TCRdb retained only in-frame sequences with V and J called. Part of the clones is not carried over; for the studies checked, unresolved V genes explain less than half of this, and the remainder is unexplained. That table gives V, J and clone size, and the DNA gave D and trimming. For this sample the table gives roughly 480,000 clones, of which roughly 89% were detected only once. The ten largest clones capture 0.75% to 0.9% of the sample.

One collaborating source in Seattle enrolled patients during active infection and followed them longitudinally through the course of disease. Each collaborating institution followed its own protocols to collect whole blood in K2EDTA tubes. Collaborator samples were shipped for TCRbeta analysis as frozen whole blood, isolated PBMCs, or DNA extracted from either sample type. The sequencing sample was made of peripheral blood. The TCR sequence derives from a man aged 18 to 30 with COVID-19, enrolled during active disease.

For the CDR3, the sequence is CASSVSGTLDEQYF. Here is the DNA: TGTGCCAGCAGCGTGAGCGGGACGCTGGACGAGCAGTACTTC. Here the chain combines TRBV9 and TRBJ2-7; TRBD2 fits 7 bases in the junction. V is cut back by 2 bases and J by 5 bases, with 7 bases in the junction unmatched. CDR1 and CDR2 (SGDLS, YYNGEE) derive from the germline V gene. Spanning cysteine to phenylalanine, the CDR3 consists of 14 amino acids. Only CDR3 DNA is held: 42 bases, read in frame from base 1.